The 28 T cell receptor beta chains reported below all come from one sample, sequenced in a study of blood T cell repertoires in COVID-19. The data were produced by immunoSEQ multiplex PCR, yet TCRdb's version contains in-frame clones alone and is incomplete. Of about 63,000 clones listed, just over 85% are singletons. The material sequenced was peripheral blood. All receptors come from a human donor in a cohort sampled during active COVID-19.

This chain connects TRBV9 to TRBJ2-5, with a possible D match to TRBD2 (5 bases). V dropped 0 bases and J dropped 7 bases, with 13 bases sitting between them. The CDR3 loop spans 14 amino acids. The germline gives CDR1 SGDLS, CDR2 YYNGEE. CDR3 residues: CASSVVGSLGTQYF. The DNA of the CDR3 is TGTGCCAGCAGCGTAGTTGGGAGCCTTGGGACCCAGTACTTC.

This sequence joins TRBV5-1 and TRBJ2-3, with a tentative D call TRBD1 (6 bases). Trimming stripped 0 bases from V and 1 base from J, with 15 bases between. CDR3 length: 17 amino acids. Germline assignment: CDR1 SGHRS and CDR2 YFSETQ. CDR3: CASSLAPTGFGTDTQYF. CDR3 nucleotides: TGCGCCAGCAGCTTGGCCCCCACAGGGTTTGGCACAGATACGCAGTATTTT.

The chain carries TRBV28 and TRBJ2-1; D gene uncertain. The CDR3 totals 12 residues. Germline loops: CDR1 MDHEN, CDR2 SYDVKM. Trimming cost V 6 bases and J 9 bases, with 12 bases left between them. The CDR3 loop is CASSPRRGEQFF. CDR3 DNA: TGTGCCAGCAGCCCTCGACGCGGTGAGCAGTTCTTC. The variable domain in full, with the rest retrieved from reference TRBV28 and TRBJ2-1, is DVKVTQSSRYLVKRTGEKVFLECVQDMDHENMFWYRQDPGLGLRLIYFSYDVKMKEKGDIPEGYSVSREKKERFSLILESASTNQTSMYLCASSPRRGEQFFGPGTRLTVL.

This clone showed up just once. The CDR3 DNA sequence: TGTGCCAGCAGCCCCGGCTCCGGAGTAGGCTTGGCGGCCGGGGAGCTGTTTTTT. Protein sequence: CASSPGSGVGLAAGELFF. The gene calls are TRBV7-8 and TRBJ2-2; D is uncertain. This CDR3 spans 18 amino acids. The V gene lost 5 bases and the J gene lost 6 bases, with 25 bases spanning the gap. CDR1 is SGHVS and CDR2 is FQNEAQ in the germline V gene.

J is TRBJ2-5 and V is TRBV7-2; TRBD2 agrees at 9 bases. V was clipped by 4 bases and J by 9 bases; unmatched bases: 9. This CDR3 region has 14 residues. Germline V CDR1 and CDR2: SGHTA, FQGNSA. CDR3: CASSSGASGNPQYF. The CDR3 DNA reads TGTGCCAGCAGCTCTGGGGCTAGCGGGAACCCCCAGTACTTC. Drawing the rest from reference TRBV7-2 and TRBJ2-5, the complete variable domain is GAGVSQSPSNKVTEKGKDVELRCDPISGHTALYWYRQSLGQGLEFLIYFQGNSAPDKSGLPSDRFSAERTGGSVSTLTIQRTQQEDSAVYLCASSSGASGNPQYFGPGTRLLVL.

The CDR3 spells CASSVAGNQVYEQYF. CDR3 sequence (DNA): TGTGCCAGCAGCGTAGCAGGTAATCAAGTCTACGAGCAGTACTTC. V and J are TRBV9 and TRBJ2-7; D not resolved. Germline-derived CDR1 and CDR2 are SGDLS and YYNGEE. V lost 0 bases, J lost 3 bases, and 13 bases lay in between. The CDR3 spans 15 residues.

The chain uses TRBV5-6 and TRBJ2-2, with D perhaps matching TRBD1 (6 bases). V dropped 4 bases and J dropped 0 bases, with 10 bases sitting between them. Germline CDR1 is SGHDT and CDR2 is YYEEEE. This CDR3 spans 15 amino acids. The CDR3 region has the DNA TGTGCCAGCAGCACCACAGGGCCGAACACCGGGGAGCTGTTTTTT. Protein: CASSTTGPNTGELFF.

This CDR3 is CASTRLANTGELFF. The CDR3 nucleotides are TGTGCCAGCACCCGACTCGCGAACACCGGGGAGCTGTTTTTT. This chain uses TRBV3-1 (or the pseudogene TRBV3-2) with TRBJ2-2; D unresolved. The CDR3 runs to 14 residues. V dropped 7 bases and J dropped 0 bases, with 9 bases sitting between them. From germline, CDR1 is LGHDT and CDR2 YNNKEL (reference sequence).

This sequence joins TRBV6-5 and TRBJ2-2; 7 positions agree with TRBD1. This CDR3 has 15 residues. The V and J ends lost 6 bases and 2 bases, in that order; junction bases with no gene match: 6. Germline V gene data show CDR1 as MNHEY and CDR2 as SVGAGI. The CDR3 protein is CASSRQGTNTGELFF. DNA for the CDR3: TGTGCCAGCAGCCGACAGGGAACCAACACCGGGGAGCTGTTTTTT.

This chain connects TRBV4-3 to TRBJ1-2; D perhaps matches TRBD1 (6 bases). Looked up from germline, CDR1 is LGHNA and CDR2 is YSLEER. This CDR3 has 14 amino acids. V was shortened by 4 bases and J by 2 bases, with 11 bases between the two germline ends. The CDR3 sequence: CASSRDIGNYGYTF. DNA for the CDR3: TGCGCCAGCAGCCGGGACATAGGAAACTATGGCTACACCTTC.

This chain joins TRBV5-1 and TRBJ1-6, with D uncertain. Trimming took off 3 bases at V and 6 bases at J, with 10 bases between the two ends. Germline lookup yields CDR1 SGHRS and CDR2 YFSETQ. The CDR3 is made up of 14 amino acids. The CDR3 here is CASSSRSGNSPLHF. The DNA for the CDR3 is TGCGCCAGCAGCTCTAGGTCGGGTAATTCACCCCTCCACTTT.

This clone was seen a few times. The gene calls are TRBV28 and TRBJ2-2; 9 bases map to TRBD2. With V trimmed by 3 bases and J by 8 bases, 10 bases remained unmatched. Germline V gene data show CDR1 as MDHEN and CDR2 as SYDVKM. CDR3 length: 16 residues. The CDR3 region is CASSFGGGRDAGELFF. DNA of the CDR3: TGTGCCAGCAGTTTCGGCGGCGGGAGGGACGCTGGGGAGCTGTTTTTT.

The table lists this clone with a count of one. J is TRBJ2-7 and V is TRBV5-1; 11 nucleotides line up with TRBD2. After removal of 4 bases from V and 4 bases from J, the junction contained 7 bases not matched to a gene. Germline V CDR1 and CDR2: SGHRS, YFSETQ. The CDR3 contains 15 residues. The CDR3 loop is CASSTVAGGGYEQYF. CDR3 DNA sequence: TGCGCCAGCAGCACCGTAGCGGGAGGGGGGTACGAGCAGTACTTC.

The chain carries TRBV4-2 and TRBJ1-4; D remains unclear. Germline-derived CDR1 and CDR2 are LGHNA and YNFKEQ. V was shortened by 2 bases and J by 7 bases, with 17 bases between the two germline ends. The CDR3 extends over 16 amino acids. The CDR3 here is CASSQRVGSEGEKLFF. The CDR3 DNA reads as TGTGCCAGCAGCCAAAGGGTGGGCAGTGAGGGTGAAAAACTGTTTTTT.

The genes are TRBV18 and TRBJ2-1, with 9 nucleotides matching TRBD2. The CDR3 is 17 residues long. The ends lost 2 bases at V and 0 bases at J; junction bases unmatched: 5. Germline V CDR1 and CDR2: KGHSH, LQKENI. The CDR3, as DNA: TGTGCCAGCTCACCAATAGCGGGGGAAAGCTCCTACAATGAGCAGTTCTTC. Translating gives CASSPIAGESSYNEQFF. The full variable domain, rest sourced from reference TRBV18 and TRBJ2-1, is NAGVMQNPRHLVRRRGQEARLRCSPMKGHSHVYWYRQLPEEGLKFMVYLQKENIIDESGMPKERFSAEFPKEGPSILRIQQVVRGDSAAYFCASSPIAGESSYNEQFFGPGTRLTVL.

The rearrangement links TRBV11-2 to TRBJ2-1; 8 nucleotides align to TRBD1. The CDR3 is 15 amino acids. V lost 5 bases to trimming and J lost 7 bases; unmatched junction nucleotides: 10. Per germline, CDR1 SGHAT and CDR2 FQNNGV. The CDR3 is CASSGGTGGNNEQFF. In DNA form, the CDR3 reads TGTGCCAGCAGCGGAGGGACAGGAGGTAATAATGAGCAGTTCTTC.

The V call is TRBV7-2, the J call TRBJ1-2, with 9 nucleotides matching TRBD1. V was pared by 6 bases and J by 1 base, with 9 bases of the junction left unmatched. There are 16 residues in the CDR3. CDR1 SGHTA and CDR2 FQGNSA come from the germline V gene. Here the CDR3 DNA reads TGTGCCAGCAGTCCGGGACAGGGAGGGATTAACTATGGCTACACCTTC. It yields the protein CASSPGQGGINYGYTF.

V usage is TRBV30 and J usage is TRBJ1-3; 7 bases match TRBD1. Germline lookup yields CDR1 GTSNPN and CDR2 SVGIG (reference sequence). The V and J ends lost 8 bases and 0 bases, in that order; junction bases with no gene match: 4. The CDR3 contains 13 residues. The CDR3 reads CASDRVSGNTIYF. CDR3 sequence (DNA): TGTGCCAGCGACAGGGTCTCTGGAAACACCATATATTTT.

This rearrangement joins TRBV9 to TRBJ2-1, with TRBD2 identical over 7 bases. Trimming at V came to 2 bases and at J to 4 bases, leaving 12 bases not matched to a gene. Germline values: CDR1 SGDLS, CDR2 YYNGEE. The CDR3 consists of 17 residues. This chain's CDR3 is CASSVGVGGSRYNEQFF. The CDR3 region has the DNA TGTGCCAGCAGCGTCGGTGTGGGGGGGAGTAGGTACAATGAGCAGTTCTTC.

The rearrangement joins TRBV4-3 to TRBJ2-5; TRBD2 agrees at 9 bases. The CDR3 totals 15 residues. J gave up 5 bases and V 0 bases, and 4 bases lay outside the gene matches. Germline CDR1 LGHNA, CDR2 YSLEER. CDR3 nucleotide sequence: TGCGCCAGCAGCCAAGAAGCTAGCGGGGAGGAGACCCAGTACTTC. Translating gives CASSQEASGEETQYF.

This clone was recorded once. The chain has TRBV19 and TRBJ1-1; 7 bases are a match to TRBD1. The CDR3 loop spans 15 amino acids. The V gene end was trimmed by 6 bases and the J gene end by 0 bases; junction bases not matched to a gene: 7. Germline CDR1 is LNHDA and CDR2 is SQIVND (reference sequence). The CDR3 region has the DNA TGTGCCAGTAGCCCTATGGGACAGATGAACACTGAAGCTTTCTTT. Translated, it gives CASSPMGQMNTEAFF.

The genes are TRBV6-5 and TRBJ2-7, with 8 bases fitting TRBD1. The V gene end was trimmed by 6 bases and the J gene end by 7 bases; junction bases not matched to a gene: 8. In germline, CDR1 is MNHEY, CDR2 SVGAGI. There are 13 residues in the CDR3. The CDR3 sequence is CASSLQGAGEQYF. The DNA for the CDR3 is TGTGCCAGCAGCCTCCAGGGGGCAGGAGAGCAGTACTTC.

V usage is TRBV5-1 and J usage is TRBJ1-1, with 8 positions matching TRBD1. Losses at the gene ends were 0 bases for V and 11 bases for J; bases not matched to a gene: 9. The germline gives CDR1 SGHRS, CDR2 YFSETQ. The CDR3 consists of 14 residues. The DNA for the CDR3 is TGCGCCAGCAGCTTGGAACAGGGGGATGGTAGGGCTTTCTTT. Residues: CASSLEQGDGRAFF.

The chain recombines TRBV18 with TRBJ2-7; maybe TRBD2 (6 bases). CDR3 length: 14 residues. V lost 1 base, J lost 7 bases, and 14 bases lay in between. Germline V gene sequence: CDR1 KGHSH, CDR2 LQKENI. The DNA of the CDR3 is TGTGCCAGCTCACCACAGGCCACCCTAGCGGAGCAGTACTTC. Protein: CASSPQATLAEQYF.

The chain combines TRBV6-2 or TRBV6-3 with TRBJ1-5; D ambiguous. V was shortened by 4 bases and J by 0 bases, with 7 bases between the two germline ends. The germline gives CDR1 MNHEY, CDR2 SVGEGT. There are 14 residues in the CDR3. DNA for the CDR3: TGTGCCAGCAGTTCAAGAGATAGCAATCAGCCCCAGCATTTT. Protein product: CASSSRDSNQPQHF.

Written as DNA, the CDR3 is TGTGCCAGCTCATTCAACAGGGGGCTCGCCGGGGAGCTGTTTTTT. This gives the protein CASSFNRGLAGELFF. This sequence joins TRBV18 and TRBJ2-2; 9 bases align to TRBD1. J was trimmed by 6 bases and V by 5 bases; bases with no gene match: 7. CDR3 length: 15 residues. Germline V gene data show CDR1 as KGHSH and CDR2 as LQKENI.

This sequence joins TRBV6-2 or TRBV6-3 and TRBJ2-7; 8 bases are shared with TRBD1. The germline CDR1 and CDR2 sequences are MNHEY and SVGEGT. This CDR3 has 14 residues. The V and J ends lost 6 bases and 0 bases, in that order; junction bases with no gene match: 4. CDR3 DNA: TGTGCCAGCAGCCGGGACAGGACCTCCTACGAGCAGTACTTC. Amino acid sequence: CASSRDRTSYEQYF.

This clone has more than one count but fewer than ten. The V and J genes are TRBV6-5 and TRBJ1-4; the match to TRBD1 covers 7 bases. The CDR3 loop spans 16 amino acids. CDR1 MNHEY and CDR2 SVGAGI come from the germline V gene. J lost 7 bases, V lost 0 bases, and 8 bases had no gene match. CDR3 sequence reads: CASSYSGVTGIEKLFF. CDR3 DNA: TGTGCCAGCAGTTACTCTGGGGTGACAGGGATTGAAAAACTGTTTTTT.